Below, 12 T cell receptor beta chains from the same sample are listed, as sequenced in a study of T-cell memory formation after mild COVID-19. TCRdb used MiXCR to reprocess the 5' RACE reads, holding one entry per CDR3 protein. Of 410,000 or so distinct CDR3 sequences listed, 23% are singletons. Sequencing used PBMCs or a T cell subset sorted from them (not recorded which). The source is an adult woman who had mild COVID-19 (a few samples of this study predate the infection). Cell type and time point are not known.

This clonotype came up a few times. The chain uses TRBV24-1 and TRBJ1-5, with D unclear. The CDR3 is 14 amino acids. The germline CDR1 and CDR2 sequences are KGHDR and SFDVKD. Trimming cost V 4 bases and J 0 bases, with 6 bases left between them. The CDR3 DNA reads TGTGCCACCAGTGAAGGGTATAGCAATCAGCCCCAGCATTTT. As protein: CATSEGYSNQPQHF.

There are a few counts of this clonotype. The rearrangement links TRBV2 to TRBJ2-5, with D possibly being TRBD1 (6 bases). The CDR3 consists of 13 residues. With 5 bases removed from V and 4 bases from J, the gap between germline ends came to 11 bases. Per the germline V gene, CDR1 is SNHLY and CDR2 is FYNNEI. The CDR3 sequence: CASSQIGGETQYF. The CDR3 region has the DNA TGTGCCAGCAGTCAAATAGGGGGAGAGACCCAGTACTTC.

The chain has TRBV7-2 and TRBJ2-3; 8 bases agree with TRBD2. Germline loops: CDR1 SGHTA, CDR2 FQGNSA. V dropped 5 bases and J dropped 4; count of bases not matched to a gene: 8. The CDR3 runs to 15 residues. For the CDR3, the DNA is TGTGCCAGCAGCCCAGCCGGGACTAGGGCAGATACGCAGTATTTT. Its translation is CASSPAGTRADTQYF.

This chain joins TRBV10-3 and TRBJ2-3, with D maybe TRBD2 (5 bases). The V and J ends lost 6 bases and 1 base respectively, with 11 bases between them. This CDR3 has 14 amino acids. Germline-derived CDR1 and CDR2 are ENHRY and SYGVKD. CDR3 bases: TGTGCCATCAGGCGAGGGCTGGGCACAGATACGCAGTATTTT. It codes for CAIRRGLGTDTQYF.

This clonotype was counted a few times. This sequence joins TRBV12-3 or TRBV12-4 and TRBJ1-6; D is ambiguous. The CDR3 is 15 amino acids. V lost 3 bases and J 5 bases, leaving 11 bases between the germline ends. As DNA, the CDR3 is TGTGCCAGCAGTTTCAGCGGGCAAAATAATTCACCCCTCCACTTT. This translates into CASSFSGQNNSPLHF.

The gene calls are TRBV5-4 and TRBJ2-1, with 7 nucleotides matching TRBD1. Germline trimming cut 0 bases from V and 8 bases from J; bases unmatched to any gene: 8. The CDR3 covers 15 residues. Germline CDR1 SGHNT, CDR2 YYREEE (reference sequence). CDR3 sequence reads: CASSLGAGGSDEQFF. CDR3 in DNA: TGTGCCAGCAGCTTGGGGGCAGGGGGAAGCGATGAGCAGTTCTTC.

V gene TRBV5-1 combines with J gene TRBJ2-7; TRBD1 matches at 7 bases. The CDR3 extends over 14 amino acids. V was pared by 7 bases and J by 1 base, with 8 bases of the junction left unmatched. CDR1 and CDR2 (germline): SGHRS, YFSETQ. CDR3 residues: CASWEQGQSYEQYF. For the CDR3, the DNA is TGCGCCAGCTGGGAACAGGGGCAATCCTACGAGCAGTACTTC.

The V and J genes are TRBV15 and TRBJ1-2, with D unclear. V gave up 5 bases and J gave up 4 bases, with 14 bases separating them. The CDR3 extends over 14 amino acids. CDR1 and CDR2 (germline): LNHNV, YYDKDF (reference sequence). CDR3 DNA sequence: TGTGCCACCAGCCCTCGGGCCACCCTCTATGGCTACACCTTC. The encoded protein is CATSPRATLYGYTF.

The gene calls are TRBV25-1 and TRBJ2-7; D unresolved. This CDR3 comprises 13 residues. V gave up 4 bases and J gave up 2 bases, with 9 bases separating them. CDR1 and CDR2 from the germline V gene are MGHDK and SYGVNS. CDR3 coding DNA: TGTGCCAGCAGTGTGGGGTCAACCTACGAGCAGTACTTC. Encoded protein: CASSVGSTYEQYF.

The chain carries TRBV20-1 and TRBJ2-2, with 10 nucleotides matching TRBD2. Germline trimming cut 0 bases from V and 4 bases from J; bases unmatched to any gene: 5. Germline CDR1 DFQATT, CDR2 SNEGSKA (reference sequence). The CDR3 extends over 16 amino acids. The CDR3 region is CSARDSSGRITGELFF. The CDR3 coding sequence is TGCAGTGCTAGAGACTCTAGCGGGAGAATCACCGGGGAGCTGTTTTTT.

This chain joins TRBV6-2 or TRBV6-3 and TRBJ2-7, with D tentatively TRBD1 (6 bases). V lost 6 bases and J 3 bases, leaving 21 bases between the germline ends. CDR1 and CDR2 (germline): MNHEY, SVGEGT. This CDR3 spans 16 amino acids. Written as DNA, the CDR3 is TGTGCCAGCAGCCCACGGAGAAGGGGGAGAAACTACGAGCAGTACTTC. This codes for CASSPRRRGRNYEQYF.

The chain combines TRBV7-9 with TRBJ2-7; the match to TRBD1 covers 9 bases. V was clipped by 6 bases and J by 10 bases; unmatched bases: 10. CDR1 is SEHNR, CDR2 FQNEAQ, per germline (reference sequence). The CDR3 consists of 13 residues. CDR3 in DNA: TGTGCCAGCAGGGACGGGGGACAGGGACTCCAGTACTTC. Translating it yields CASRDGGQGLQYF.